The 2 T cell receptor beta chains below come from one sample, sequenced in a study of control samples from healthy donors and cancer patients (dated by TCRdb to about 2020). Library construction relied on the immunoSEQ multiplex PCR assay. Entries here come from immuneACCESS through TCRdb and include only in-frame sequences with V and J called. Some clones fail to appear in such tables; in the studies checked, an unresolved V gene covers under half of the shortfall, and the cause of the remainder is unknown. The sample contains 150,000 or so clones, under 95% of them found a single time. 7.1% of the sample lies in the top ten. Sequencing was performed on blood. The receptors derive from a man aged 18-30 years in good health.

The gene calls are TRBV3-1 (or the pseudogene TRBV3-2) and TRBJ2-7, with no clear D. CDR1 is LGHDT and CDR2 is YNNKEL in the germline V gene (reference sequence). This CDR3 comprises 13 residues. The germline V and J ends were trimmed by 1 base and 2 bases, with 6 bases remaining between them. Here the CDR3 reads CASSQATTYEQYF. DNA for the CDR3: TGTGCCAGCAGCCAAGCCACCACCTACGAGCAGTACTTC.

V is TRBV7-2 and J is TRBJ2-3; D is perhaps TRBD1 (5 bases). The germline gives CDR1 SGHTA, CDR2 FQGNSA. The CDR3 totals 13 residues. Trimming removed 5 bases from V and 5 bases from J, with 11 bases in between. CDR3: CASSKGARDTQYF. CDR3 in DNA: TGTGCCAGCAGCAAAGGGGCGAGAGATACGCAGTATTTT. The full variable domain, completed using reference TRBV7-2 and TRBJ2-3, is GAGVSQSPSNKVTEKGKDVELRCDPISGHTALYWYRQSLGQGLEFLIYFQGNSAPDKSGLPSDRFSAERTGGSVSTLTIQRTQQEDSAVYLCASSKGARDTQYFGPGTRLTVL.